This T cell receptor (beta chain) was recovered during a study of control samples from healthy donors and cancer patients. This clone was seen only a few times. The method was immunoSEQ multiplex PCR; TCRdb's version includes in-frame clones alone and lacks a portion of them. The table has a few hundred thousand clones, around nine tenths seen once. From germline, CDR1 is LNHDA and CDR2 SQIVND (reference sequence). The CDR3 loop spans 13 amino acids. With 7 bases removed from V and 8 bases from J, the gap between germline ends came to 17 bases. The TCR was taken from a man in his forties with head and neck cancer. Sequencing was done on a sample of PBMCs. The J gene is TRBJ1-2, the V gene TRBV19; D is possibly TRBD1 (6 bases). CDR3 sequence: CASTTIGGRGYTF. The DNA of the CDR3 is TGTGCCAGTACCACCATCGGGGGGCGAGGCTACACCTTC.